A single sample is the source of the 9 T cell receptor beta chains below, sequenced in a study of blood T cell repertoires in COVID-19. Measured with immunoSEQ multiplex PCR; TCRdb has only the in-frame clones, and not every one. The table records 90,000 to 120,000 clones, almost 85% of them present only once. The sequencing input was peripheral blood. The receptors were sampled from a human donor in a cohort sampled during active COVID-19.

The chain links TRBV2 to TRBJ2-7; 9 bases align to TRBD1. V gave up 8 bases and J gave up 5 bases; unmatched junction bases: 10. Germline CDR1 is SNHLY and CDR2 is FYNNEI. This CDR3 contains 14 residues. CDR3 amino acids: CASALGQGWNEQYF. For the CDR3, the DNA is TGTGCCAGCGCACTAGGACAGGGGTGGAACGAGCAGTACTTC.

The sample holds one count of this clone. The chain recombines TRBV11-1 with TRBJ2-7; D is possibly TRBD1 (6 bases). The V and J ends lost 1 base and 10 bases respectively, with 11 bases between them. The germline CDR1 and CDR2 sequences are SGHAT and FQDESV (reference sequence). The CDR3 totals 12 residues. The CDR3 region is CASSLETGPQYV. The CDR3 DNA reads as TGTGCCAGCAGCTTAGAAACAGGGCCCCAGTACGTC.

The CDR3 DNA sequence: TGTGCCAGCAGTCCCGAGGGGGATCGGGGCTACACCTTC. This codes for CASSPEGDRGYTF. V and J are TRBV7-3 and TRBJ1-2, with D possibly matching TRBD1 (6 bases). The germline CDR1 and CDR2 sequences are SGHTA and FQGTGA. This CDR3 has 13 amino acids. The V end was cut by 6 bases, the J end by 8 bases, with 16 bases between.

This clone was seen a handful of times. The rearrangement links TRBV25-1 to TRBJ1-3; D not resolved. The germline V and J ends were trimmed by 1 base and 4 bases, with 11 bases remaining between them. Germline V gene sequence: CDR1 MGHDK, CDR2 SYGVNS. CDR3 length: 15 residues. The CDR3 protein is CASSESLFAGNTIYF. As DNA, the CDR3 is TGTGCCAGCAGTGAATCTCTTTTTGCGGGAAACACCATATATTTT.

V and J are TRBV2 and TRBJ1-6; a weak D match, TRBD1 (6 bases). Trimming pared 9 bases from V and 4 bases from J, leaving 10 bases between. CDR1 SNHLY and CDR2 FYNNEI come from the germline V gene. The CDR3 covers 13 residues. The CDR3 loop is CASTGQYNSPLHF. The DNA for the CDR3 is TGTGCCAGTACGGGACAATATAATTCACCCCTCCACTTT.

V and J are TRBV20-1 and TRBJ1-2, with D uncertain. V was cut by 3 bases and J by 4 bases, with 15 bases left in between. Germline CDR1 DFQATT, CDR2 SNEGSKA (reference sequence). This CDR3 region has 14 residues. The chain's CDR3 is CSASGQKAGYGYTF. The CDR3 DNA reads TGCAGTGCTAGTGGGCAGAAAGCGGGCTATGGCTACACCTTC.

This CDR3 is CSVFLAGETQYF. The DNA for the CDR3 is TGCAGCGTTTTCCTAGCGGGGGAGACCCAGTACTTC. The rearrangement links TRBV29-1 to TRBJ2-5, with 9 bases aligning to TRBD2. The CDR3 is made up of 12 amino acids. Germline V gene data show CDR1 as SQVTM and CDR2 as ANQGSEA. The V segment lost 5 bases and the J segment 5 bases; nucleotides outside the gene matches: 3.

This clone turned up a few times. The chain combines TRBV11-2 with TRBJ2-5; perhaps TRBD2 as D (6 bases). The CDR3 runs 13 residues. V dropped 2 bases and J dropped 4 bases, with 8 bases sitting between them. The germline gives CDR1 SGHAT, CDR2 FQNNGV. The CDR3 sequence is CASSLNGGETQYF. The DNA of the CDR3 is TGTGCCAGCAGCTTAAACGGGGGAGAGACCCAGTACTTC.

The gene calls are TRBV7-3 and TRBJ2-1; 9 bases are a match to TRBD1. Per germline, CDR1 SGHTA and CDR2 FQGTGA. The CDR3 covers 17 residues. V was clipped by 2 bases and J by 9 bases; unmatched bases: 14. CDR3: CASSLSFLGQGSGEQFF. DNA of the CDR3: TGTGCCAGCAGCTTATCATTTCTTGGACAGGGGTCGGGTGAGCAGTTCTTC. Variable domain in full (rest from reference TRBV7-3 and TRBJ2-1): GAGVSQTPSNKVTEKGKYVELRCDPISGHTALYWYRQSLGQGPEFLIYFQGTGAADDSGLPNDRFFAVRPEGSVSTLKIQRTERGDSAVYLCASSLSFLGQGSGEQFFGPGTRLTVL.